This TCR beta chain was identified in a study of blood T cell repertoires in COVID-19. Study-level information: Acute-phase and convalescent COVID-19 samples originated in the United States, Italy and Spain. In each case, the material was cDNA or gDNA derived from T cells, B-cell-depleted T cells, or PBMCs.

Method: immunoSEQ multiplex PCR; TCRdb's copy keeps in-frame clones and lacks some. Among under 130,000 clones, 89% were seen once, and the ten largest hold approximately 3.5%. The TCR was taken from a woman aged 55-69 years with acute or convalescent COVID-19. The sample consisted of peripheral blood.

The CDR3 DNA reads TGTGCCAGCGGTGACTTAAGCTCCTACGAGCAGTACGTC. This encodes CASGDLSSYEQYV. The chain combines TRBV28 with TRBJ2-7, with D hard to call. V was trimmed by 8 bases and J by 0 bases, leaving 11 bases between them. Germline loops: CDR1 MDHEN, CDR2 SYDVKM. The CDR3 runs 13 residues.